A single TCR beta chain is shown here with its context. Enrolment of Seattle patients took place during active infection, and they were followed longitudinally. In the original workflow: Using reference gene primer amplification, nucleated cell counts were estimated. TCRdb's copy holds only in-frame clones and misses some; the assay was immunoSEQ multiplex PCR. The V and J calls and clone size come from that table; D and trimming were worked out from the DNA. This table has roughly 300,000 clones, 91% appearing once. These data are taken from a study of blood T cell repertoires in COVID-19. Study-wide background: The samples span acute and convalescent COVID-19 from the United States, Italy and Spain. In each case, the material was cDNA or gDNA derived from T cells, B-cell-depleted T cells, or PBMCs.

The CDR3 spans 15 residues. Deletions cut 3 bases from V and 0 bases from J, with 11 bases between. Germline lookup yields CDR1 SGHAT and CDR2 FQNNGV. Sequences were obtained from peripheral blood. This TCR was sampled from a woman under 40 with COVID-19, enrolled during active disease. The chain carries TRBV11-2 and TRBJ1-1, with D perhaps matching TRBD1 (6 bases). The CDR3 sequence is CASSLPDSLNTEAFF. The CDR3 coding sequence is TGTGCCAGCAGCTTGCCGGACAGCTTGAACACTGAAGCTTTCTTT. Complete variable domain (other parts from reference TRBV11-2 and TRBJ1-1): EAGVAQSPRYKIIEKRQSVAFWCNPISGHATLYWYQQILGQGPKLLIQFQNNGVVDDSQLPKDRFSAERLKGVDSTLKIQPAKLEDSAVYLCASSLPDSLNTEAFFGQGTRLTVV.